The 30 T cell receptor beta chains below all came from one sample that was sequenced in a study of OX40 agonist ivuxolimab in advanced cancers. The protocol was immunoSEQ multiplex PCR, while the TCRdb copy is restricted to in-frame clones and leaves out a portion. The sample lists approximately 80,000 clones; about nine tenths were seen once. This material consisted of CD4+ or CD8+ T cells sorted from blood, taken in a trial of the OX40 agonist ivuxolimab. The source is an adult with an advanced solid tumor such as melanoma, head and neck, liver or kidney cancer.

The V call is TRBV11-2, the J call TRBJ1-2; the D gene is possibly TRBD1 (5 bases). The CDR3 covers 13 residues. Per the germline V gene, CDR1 is SGHAT and CDR2 is FQNNGV. The V gene lost 5 bases and the J gene lost 8 bases, with 15 bases spanning the gap. The CDR3 nucleotides are TGTGCCAGCAGCCTTTCAGGGTTGCGCGGCTACACCTTC. It encodes CASSLSGLRGYTF.

The rearrangement links TRBV5-1 to TRBJ1-2, with a tentative D call TRBD1 (5 bases). Per the germline V gene, CDR1 is SGHRS and CDR2 is YFSETQ. V dropped 1 base and J dropped 7 bases, with 11 bases sitting between them. The CDR3 covers 13 residues. CDR3 protein: CASSLKTGGGYTF. CDR3 DNA sequence: TGCGCCAGCAGCTTGAAGACGGGGGGTGGCTACACCTTC.

The rearrangement uses TRBV6-1 and TRBJ1-1; D unresolved. The CDR3 runs 14 residues. Germline assignment: CDR1 MNHNS and CDR2 SASEGT. Trimming stripped 6 bases from V and 7 bases from J, with 18 bases between. This CDR3 reads CASRPGGKIGEAFF. DNA for the CDR3: TGTGCCAGCAGACCGGGAGGGAAAATCGGTGAAGCTTTCTTT.

The J gene is TRBJ1-5, the V gene TRBV28; the match to TRBD1 covers 10 bases. The CDR3 length is 15 residues. Germline V gene data show CDR1 as MDHEN and CDR2 as SYDVKM. The J segment lost 6 bases and the V segment lost 5 bases, leaving 7 bases of the junction unmatched. CDR3 in amino acids: CASSPSGQGSQPQHF. For the CDR3, the DNA is TGTGCCAGCAGTCCCTCGGGACAGGGGAGTCAGCCCCAGCATTTT.

V gene TRBV5-6 combines with J gene TRBJ2-1; 7 bases match TRBD2. The CDR3 extends over 15 amino acids. Per germline, CDR1 SGHDT and CDR2 YYEEEE. V trimming: 4 bases; J trimming: 3 bases; junction bases outside the gene matches: 7. The CDR3 sequence: CASSAGGGYYNEQFF. The CDR3 DNA sequence: TGTGCCAGCAGCGCTGGCGGGGGATACTACAATGAGCAGTTCTTC.

The sample holds one count of this clone. The chain joins TRBV15 to TRBJ2-3; TRBD2 matches at 12 bases. Germline V gene data show CDR1 as LNHNV and CDR2 as YYDKDF (reference sequence). This CDR3 comprises 16 residues. V lost 1 base, J lost 3 bases, and 2 bases stayed unmatched. The CDR3 loop reads CATSRALAGGTDTQYF. The DNA for the CDR3 is TGTGCCACCAGCAGAGCACTAGCGGGAGGAACAGATACGCAGTATTTT. Looking up the rest from reference TRBV15 and TRBJ2-3 gives the full variable domain: DAMVIQNPRYQVTQFGKPVTLSCSQTLNHNVMYWYQQKSSQAPKLLFHYYDKDFNNEADTPDNFQSRRPNTSFCFLDIRSPGLGDTAMYLCATSRALAGGTDTQYFGPGTRLTVL.

This chain links TRBV2 with TRBJ1-5; D might be TRBD1 (6 bases). The CDR3 extends over 15 amino acids. V lost 1 base and J lost 5, with 12 bases in between. Germline lookup yields CDR1 SNHLY and CDR2 FYNNEI. CDR3 sequence: CASSEEWGQYQPQHF. DNA for the CDR3: TGTGCCAGCAGTGAAGAGTGGGGGCAGTATCAGCCCCAGCATTTT.

J is TRBJ1-5 and V is TRBV19, with D tentatively TRBD1 (5 bases). With 2 bases removed from V and 3 bases from J, the gap between germline ends came to 26 bases. The CDR3 runs 20 residues. Germline loops: CDR1 LNHDA, CDR2 SQIVND (reference sequence). CDR3 sequence: CASSIWGIRRSSNDNQPQHF. In nucleotides, the CDR3 is TGTGCCAGTAGTATATGGGGGATCAGACGCTCATCCAACGACAATCAGCCCCAGCATTTT.

This chain uses TRBV2 with TRBJ1-1; D might be TRBD1 (5 bases). V shed 6 bases and J shed 1 base, with 9 bases lying between them. The CDR3 has 13 residues. CDR1 is SNHLY and CDR2 is FYNNEI in the germline V gene. In nucleotides, the CDR3 is TGTGCCAGCAGCCGGACACAGAACACTGAAGCTTTCTTT. Encoded protein: CASSRTQNTEAFF.

As DNA, the CDR3 is TGTGCCAGCAGTGAAGGGGCAGATGGAAACACCATATATTTT. Translation gives CASSEGADGNTIYF. This chain joins TRBV6-1 and TRBJ1-3; no firm D call. V lost 1 base, J lost 3 bases, and 7 bases lay in between. Germline values: CDR1 MNHNS, CDR2 SASEGT. The CDR3 length is 14 residues.

This clone was found once. The CDR3 protein is CASSESLVVVDRVHTIYF. Written as DNA, the CDR3 is TGTGCCAGCAGTGAATCTTTGGTGGTAGTTGACAGGGTACACACCATATATTTT. The genes are TRBV6-1 and TRBJ1-3; 7 bases are shared with TRBD1. The V and J ends lost 2 bases and 8 bases, in that order; junction bases with no gene match: 18. CDR1 and CDR2 (germline): MNHNS, SASEGT. CDR3 size: 18 residues.

The chain combines TRBV7-3 with TRBJ2-7, with 9 positions matching TRBD1. This CDR3 has 16 amino acids. V lost 2 bases and J lost 5; bases outside the gene matches: 10. The germline V gene encodes CDR1 SGHTA and CDR2 FQGTGA. CDR3 DNA: TGTGCCAGCAGCTTAGACCCGGGACAGGGAAACGACGAGCAGTACTTC. Its translation: CASSLDPGQGNDEQYF.

The chain employs TRBV19 and TRBJ2-2, with 7 bases identical to TRBD1. This CDR3 comprises 15 residues. The V gene end was trimmed by 7 bases and the J gene end by 5 bases; junction bases not matched to a gene: 10. From germline, CDR1 is LNHDA and CDR2 SQIVND (reference sequence). In DNA, the CDR3 is TGTGCCAGTAAGGCAGGGGGTATGTGGACCGGGGAGCTGTTTTTT. It translates to CASKAGGMWTGELFF.

The J gene is TRBJ1-1, the V gene TRBV11-1; a possible D gene is TRBD1 (5 bases). Deletions cut 6 bases from V and 5 bases from J, with 13 bases between. CDR1 is SGHAT and CDR2 is FQDESV in the germline V gene (reference sequence). CDR3 length: 13 residues. CDR3 in DNA: TGTGCCAGCAGGAAGGCGGGGCAGACTGAAGCTTTCTTT. It translates to CASRKAGQTEAFF. Full variable domain (remainder filled in from reference TRBV11-1 and TRBJ1-1): EAEVAQSPRYKITEKSQAVAFWCDPISGHATLYWYRQILGQGPELLVQFQDESVVDDSQLPKDRFSAERLKGVDSTLKIQPAELGDSAMYLCASRKAGQTEAFFGQGTRLTVV.

This rearrangement joins TRBV18 to TRBJ2-3; TRBD1 matches at 10 bases. The CDR3 has 15 residues. With 3 bases clipped from V and 4 bases from J, the junction kept 4 bases outside the gene matches. The V gene's germline CDR1 is KGHSH and CDR2 LQKENI. The chain's CDR3 is CASSPGQGIADTQYF. The CDR3 DNA reads TGTGCCAGCTCACCGGGACAGGGGATCGCAGATACGCAGTATTTT. The full variable domain, completed using reference TRBV18 and TRBJ2-3, is NAGVMQNPRHLVRRRGQEARLRCSPMKGHSHVYWYRQLPEEGLKFMVYLQKENIIDESGMPKERFSAEFPKEGPSILRIQQVVRGDSAAYFCASSPGQGIADTQYFGPGTRLTVL.

The chain employs TRBV6-1 and TRBJ1-5; no reliable D call. Looked up from germline, CDR1 is MNHNS and CDR2 is SASEGT. This CDR3 spans 14 amino acids. V gave up 4 bases and J gave up 0 bases, with 7 bases separating them. CDR3 in DNA: TGTGCCAGCAGTGCCACAGCTAGCAATCAGCCCCAGCATTTT. Amino acid sequence: CASSATASNQPQHF.

The gene calls are TRBV7-3 and TRBJ2-1; 7 positions agree with TRBD1. CDR1 and CDR2 (germline): SGHTA, FQGTGA. Trimming removed 5 bases from V and 3 bases from J; junction bases left unmatched: 4. The CDR3 runs 14 residues. This CDR3 is CASSNRTGYNEQFF. The CDR3 nucleotides are TGTGCCAGCAGCAACAGGACAGGCTACAATGAGCAGTTCTTC.

The chain recombines TRBV5-1 with TRBJ1-6; no clear D gene. The CDR3 contains 15 residues. CDR1 is SGHRS and CDR2 is YFSETQ in the germline V gene. Deletions cut 0 bases from V and 7 bases from J, with 11 bases between. CDR3 sequence: CASSLVETGNSPLHF. DNA of the CDR3: TGCGCCAGCAGCTTGGTGGAAACCGGGAATTCACCCCTCCACTTT.

The chain links TRBV30 to TRBJ2-2, with D uncertain. This CDR3 has 14 residues. Germline V gene sequence: CDR1 GTSNPN, CDR2 SVGIG (reference sequence). Trimming removed 3 bases from V and 1 base from J, with 9 bases in between. DNA of the CDR3: TGTGCCTGGAGATGGCCGGGGAACACCGGGGAGCTGTTTTTT. This gives the protein CAWRWPGNTGELFF.

The chain combines TRBV5-1 with TRBJ2-7, with 14 bases lining up with TRBD2. J was trimmed by 2 bases and V by 3 bases; bases with no gene match: 7. CDR3 length equals 17 residues. CDR1 and CDR2 from the germline V gene are SGHRS and YFSETQ. In nucleotides, the CDR3 is TGCGCCAGCAGCTCCGATCGGGGACTAGCGGGGGCCTACGAGCAGTACTTC. Protein product: CASSSDRGLAGAYEQYF.

This chain joins TRBV30 and TRBJ2-7; the match to TRBD2 covers 8 bases. Trimming removed 4 bases from V and 4 bases from J; junction bases left unmatched: 6. Germline-derived CDR1 and CDR2 are GTSNPN and SVGIG (reference sequence). The CDR3 covers 13 residues. The DNA for the CDR3 is TGTGCCTGGACGCGGGGGGCGGGATACGAGCAGTACTTC. As protein: CAWTRGAGYEQYF.

The chain joins TRBV19 to TRBJ1-1; a weak D match, TRBD1 (5 bases). CDR1 is LNHDA, CDR2 SQIVND, per germline (reference sequence). V was cut by 4 bases and J by 5 bases, with 26 bases left in between. The CDR3 runs to 18 residues. The CDR3 nucleotides read TGTGCCAGTAGTACAACAATTTTCTCGACTCTCGGGACTACTGAAGCTTTCTTT. Translating gives CASSTTIFSTLGTTEAFF.

The chain recombines TRBV6-1 with TRBJ2-7, with 10 bases that match TRBD1. J was trimmed by 6 bases and V by 9 bases; bases with no gene match: 8. CDR1 is MNHNS and CDR2 is SASEGT in the germline V gene. The CDR3 is 13 amino acids. The chain's CDR3 is CASAGQGSPEQYF. The DNA for the CDR3 is TGTGCCAGTGCGGGACAGGGGAGTCCCGAGCAGTACTTC.

The genes are TRBV5-4 and TRBJ2-7, with D perhaps TRBD2 (5 bases). This CDR3 has 12 residues. The V and J ends lost 7 bases and 6 bases respectively, with 14 bases between them. CDR1 SGHNT and CDR2 YYREEE come from the germline V gene (reference sequence). The CDR3 reads CASGLLLREQYF. For the CDR3, the DNA is TGTGCCAGCGGACTGTTGCTTCGCGAGCAGTACTTC.

The rearrangement uses TRBV19 and TRBJ1-6; D gene unclear. CDR1 LNHDA and CDR2 SQIVND come from the germline V gene (reference sequence). The CDR3 length is 14 residues. The V end lost 3 bases, the J end lost 6 bases, and 9 bases lay between the germline ends. CDR3 nucleotides: TGTGCCAGTAGTATCCCGGACCCTAATTCACCCCTCCACTTT. Translated, it gives CASSIPDPNSPLHF.

The chain carries TRBV10-1 and TRBJ1-3; D perhaps matches TRBD1 (5 bases). The germline V and J ends were trimmed by 6 bases and 7 bases, with 16 bases remaining between them. This CDR3 is 14 amino acids long. Germline assignment: CDR1 WNHNN and CDR2 SYGVQD (reference sequence). In DNA form, the CDR3 reads TGCGCCAGCAGCCCCGGGACCGGCGGGAACACCATATATTTT. Its translation: CASSPGTGGNTIYF.

This clone was observed once. The chain recombines TRBV19 with TRBJ1-2, with D tentatively TRBD1 (5 bases). Germline V lookup: CDR1 LNHDA, CDR2 SQIVND (reference sequence). The length of the CDR3 is 13 residues. V lost 3 bases, J lost 4 bases, and 9 bases lay in between. CDR3 nucleotide sequence: TGTGCCAGTAGTATTGGGGCCGGCTATGGCTACACCTTC. Its translation: CASSIGAGYGYTF.

J is TRBJ1-2 and V is TRBV19, with TRBD1 identical over 8 bases. V lost 2 bases, J lost 8 bases, and 10 bases stayed unmatched. The germline V gene has CDR1 LNHDA and CDR2 SQIVND (reference sequence). This CDR3 has 15 residues. CDR3 residues: CASSIQGASVRGYTF. For the CDR3, the DNA is TGTGCCAGTAGTATACAGGGGGCGTCCGTCAGGGGCTACACCTTC. Complete variable domain (other parts from reference TRBV19 and TRBJ1-2): DGGITQSPKYLFRKEGQNVTLSCEQNLNHDAMYWYRQDPGQGLRLIYYSQIVNDFQKGDIAEGYSVSREKKESFPLTVTSAQKNPTAFYLCASSIQGASVRGYTFGSGTRLTVV.

The CDR3 DNA sequence: TGTGCCAGCAGCTTATGGCGAGCGGGGGTCCAAGAGACCCAGTACTTC. It is translated as CASSLWRAGVQETQYF. This chain joins TRBV7-8 and TRBJ2-5, with 8 bases that match TRBD2. Trimming took 2 bases from V and 1 from J; bases not matched to a gene: 6. Germline lookup yields CDR1 SGHVS and CDR2 FQNEAQ. The CDR3 runs 16 residues.

The rearrangement uses TRBV5-1 and TRBJ2-1; D remains unclear. V was shortened by 0 bases and J by 0 bases, with 1 base between the two germline ends. Germline-derived CDR1 and CDR2 are SGHRS and YFSETQ. The CDR3 covers 13 residues. In DNA, the CDR3 is TGCGCCAGCAGCTTGGCCTCCTACAATGAGCAGTTCTTC. As protein: CASSLASYNEQFF.